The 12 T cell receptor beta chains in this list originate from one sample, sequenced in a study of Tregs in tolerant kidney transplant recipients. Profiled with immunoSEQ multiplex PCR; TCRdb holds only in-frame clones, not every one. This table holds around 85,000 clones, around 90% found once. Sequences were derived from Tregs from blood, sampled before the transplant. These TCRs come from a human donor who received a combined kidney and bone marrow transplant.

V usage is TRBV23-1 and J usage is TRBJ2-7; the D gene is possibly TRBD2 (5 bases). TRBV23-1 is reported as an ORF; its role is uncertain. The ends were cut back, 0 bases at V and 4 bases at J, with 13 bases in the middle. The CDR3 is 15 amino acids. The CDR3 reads CASSQSLDFPYEQYF. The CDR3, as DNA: TGCGCCAGCAGTCAATCACTGGACTTCCCTTACGAGCAGTACTTC.

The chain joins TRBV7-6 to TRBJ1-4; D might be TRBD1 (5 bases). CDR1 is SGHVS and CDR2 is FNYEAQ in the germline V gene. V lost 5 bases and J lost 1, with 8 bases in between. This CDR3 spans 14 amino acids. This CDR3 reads CASSVTETNEKLFF. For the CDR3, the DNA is TGTGCCAGCAGCGTGACAGAAACTAATGAAAAACTGTTTTTT.

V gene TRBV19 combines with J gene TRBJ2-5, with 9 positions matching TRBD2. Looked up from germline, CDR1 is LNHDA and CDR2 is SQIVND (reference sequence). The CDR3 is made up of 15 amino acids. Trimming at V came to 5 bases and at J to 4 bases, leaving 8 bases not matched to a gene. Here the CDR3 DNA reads TGTGCCAGTAGTGGGGCTAGCGGGATTGGAGAGACCCAGTACTTC. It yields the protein CASSGASGIGETQYF.

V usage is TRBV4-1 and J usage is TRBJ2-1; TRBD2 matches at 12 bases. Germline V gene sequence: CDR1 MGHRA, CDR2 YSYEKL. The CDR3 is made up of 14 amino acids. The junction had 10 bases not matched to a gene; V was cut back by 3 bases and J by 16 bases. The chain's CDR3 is CASSQGGRTSGTFF. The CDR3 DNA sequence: TGCGCCAGCAGCCAGGGGGGTAGGACTAGCGGGACTTTCTTC.

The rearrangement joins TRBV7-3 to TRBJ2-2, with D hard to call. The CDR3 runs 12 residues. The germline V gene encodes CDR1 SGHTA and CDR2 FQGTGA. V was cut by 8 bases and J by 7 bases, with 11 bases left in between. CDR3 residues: CASGSYGGELFF. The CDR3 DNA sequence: TGTGCCAGCGGGTCCTACGGCGGGGAGCTGTTTTTT. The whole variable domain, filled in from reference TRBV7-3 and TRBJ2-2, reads GAGVSQTPSNKVTEKGKYVELRCDPISGHTALYWYRQSLGQGPEFLIYFQGTGAADDSGLPNDRFFAVRPEGSVSTLKIQRTERGDSAVYLCASGSYGGELFFGEGSRLTVL.

CDR3 sequence reads: CASSPPGTYEQYF. CDR3 nucleotides: TGTGCCAGCAGCCCCCCAGGGACCTACGAGCAGTACTTC. The chain employs TRBV11-3 and TRBJ2-7; the D gene is possibly TRBD1 (5 bases). Germline lookup yields CDR1 SGHNT and CDR2 YENEEA. V shed 5 bases and J shed 2 bases, with 10 bases lying between them. This CDR3 is built from 13 residues.

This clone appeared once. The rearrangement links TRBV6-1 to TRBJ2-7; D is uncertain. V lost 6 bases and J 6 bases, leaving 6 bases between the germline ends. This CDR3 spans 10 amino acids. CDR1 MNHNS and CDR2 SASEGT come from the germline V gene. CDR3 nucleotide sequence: TGTGCCAGCAGCCTTATCGAGCAGTACTTC. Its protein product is CASSLIEQYF.

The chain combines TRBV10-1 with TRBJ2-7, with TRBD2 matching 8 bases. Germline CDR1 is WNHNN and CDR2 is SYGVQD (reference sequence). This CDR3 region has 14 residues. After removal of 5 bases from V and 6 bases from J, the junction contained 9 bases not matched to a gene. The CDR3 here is CASSKGLARSEQYF. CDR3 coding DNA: TGCGCCAGCAGTAAAGGACTAGCTCGGTCCGAGCAGTACTTC.

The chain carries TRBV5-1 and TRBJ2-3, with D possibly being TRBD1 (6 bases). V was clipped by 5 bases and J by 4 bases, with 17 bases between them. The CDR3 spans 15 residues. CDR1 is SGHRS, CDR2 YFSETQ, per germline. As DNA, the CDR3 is TGCGCCAGCAGGGCAATACAGGGAAGCGCAGATACGCAGTATTTT. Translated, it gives CASRAIQGSADTQYF.

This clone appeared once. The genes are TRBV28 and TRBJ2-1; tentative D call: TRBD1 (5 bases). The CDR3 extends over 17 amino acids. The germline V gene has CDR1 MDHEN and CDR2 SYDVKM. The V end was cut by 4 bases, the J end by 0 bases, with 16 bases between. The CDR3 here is CASSSVPWGSSYNEQFF. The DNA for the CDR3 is TGTGCCAGCAGTTCCGTTCCTTGGGGCAGCTCCTACAATGAGCAGTTCTTC.

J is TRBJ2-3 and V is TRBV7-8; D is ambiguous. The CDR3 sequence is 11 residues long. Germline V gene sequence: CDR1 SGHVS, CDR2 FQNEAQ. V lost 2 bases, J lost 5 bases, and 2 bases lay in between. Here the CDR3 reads CASSLKDTQYF. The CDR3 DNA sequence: TGTGCCAGCAGCTTAAAAGATACGCAGTATTTT. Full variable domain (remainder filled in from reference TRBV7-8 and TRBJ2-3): GAGVSQSPRYKVAKRGQDVALRCDPISGHVSLFWYQQALGQGPEFLTYFQNEAQLDKSGLPSDRFFAERPEGSVSTLKIQRTQQEDSAVYLCASSLKDTQYFGPGTRLTVL.

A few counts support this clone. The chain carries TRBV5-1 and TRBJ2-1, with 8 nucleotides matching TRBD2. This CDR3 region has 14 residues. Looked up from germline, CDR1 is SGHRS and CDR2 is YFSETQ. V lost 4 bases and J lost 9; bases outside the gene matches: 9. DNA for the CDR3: TGCGCCAGCAGCCTATCCGGGACTAGGTCTGAGCAGTTCTTC. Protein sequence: CASSLSGTRSEQFF.